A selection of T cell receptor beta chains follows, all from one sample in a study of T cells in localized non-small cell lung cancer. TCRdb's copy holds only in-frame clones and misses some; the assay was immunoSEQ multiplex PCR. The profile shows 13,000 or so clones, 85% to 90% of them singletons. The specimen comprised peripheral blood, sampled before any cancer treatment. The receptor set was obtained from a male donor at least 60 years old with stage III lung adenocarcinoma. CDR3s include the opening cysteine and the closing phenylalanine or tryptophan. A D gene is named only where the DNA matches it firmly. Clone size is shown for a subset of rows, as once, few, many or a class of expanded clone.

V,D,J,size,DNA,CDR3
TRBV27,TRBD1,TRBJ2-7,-,TGTGCCAGCAGTTTTCGCGACAGGGGGGGAGAGCAGTACTTC,CASSFRDRGGEQYF
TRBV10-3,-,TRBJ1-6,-,TGTGCCATCAGGGGAGGGGAAAGTTCACCCCTCCACTTT,CAIRGGESSPLHF
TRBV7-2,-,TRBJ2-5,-,TGTGCCAGCAGCTTAGCACGGAAAGAGACCCAGTACTTC,CASSLARKETQYF
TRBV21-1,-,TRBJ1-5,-,TGTGCCAGCACCCCTTGCCCAGTCACCCTGAATCAGCCCCAGCATTTT,CASTPCPVTLNQPQHF
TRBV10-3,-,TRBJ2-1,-,TGTGCCACCGCCCGAGAGCGGAATGAGCAGTTCTTC,CATARERNEQFF
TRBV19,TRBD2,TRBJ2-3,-,TGTGCCAGTAGTCGACTAGCGGGAGTAGCAGATACGCAGTATTTT,CASSRLAGVADTQYF
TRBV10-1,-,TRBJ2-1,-,TGCGCCAGCAGTGAGTCCGCCCGTTCTTACAATGAGCAGTTCTTC,CASSESARSYNEQFF
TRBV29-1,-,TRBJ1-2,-,TGCAGCGCCGCCCCCGCAGGGGACCGTGGCTACACCTTC,CSAAPAGDRGYTF
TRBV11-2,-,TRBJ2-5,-,TGTGCCAGCAGCTATCGTGGGGTCGTCGGAGAGACCCAGTACTTC,CASSYRGVVGETQYF
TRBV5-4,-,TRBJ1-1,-,TGTGCCAGCAGGCCTCCTCAGGGGACTGAAGCTTTCTTT,CASRPPQGTEAFF
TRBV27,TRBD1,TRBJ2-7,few,TGTGCCAGCAGTGGACAGGATGTTACGAGGAAGCAGTACTTC,CASSGQDVTRKQYF
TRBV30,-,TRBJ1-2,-,TGTGCCTGGAGTGTAGCCGTGGGCTATGGCTACACCTTC,CAWSVAVGYGYTF
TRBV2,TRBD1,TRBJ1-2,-,TGTGCCAGCAGAGTGGCCAGGGGGCTCTATGGCTACACCTTC,CASRVARGLYGYTF
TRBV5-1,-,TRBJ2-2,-,TGCGCCAGCAGCTTAGGGGGAACGAACACCGGGGAGCTGTTTTTT,CASSLGGTNTGELFF
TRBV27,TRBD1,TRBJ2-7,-,TGTGCCAGCAGTTCCCTGACAGGGTCCTACGAGCAGTACTTC,CASSSLTGSYEQYF
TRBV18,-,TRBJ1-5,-,TGTGCCAGCTCACCGGGACCGAACAATCAGCCCCAGCATTTT,CASSPGPNNQPQHF
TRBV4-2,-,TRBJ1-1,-,TGTGCCAGCAGCCAAGCTAGTTTGAACACTGAAGCTTTCTTT,CASSQASLNTEAFF
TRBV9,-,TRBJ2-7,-,TGTGCCAGCAGCGTAGTAGGGGACTTTCGTGAGCAGTACTTC,CASSVVGDFREQYF
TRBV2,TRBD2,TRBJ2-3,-,TGTGCCAGCAGACTGGGACTAGCGGGAGTCCAGACCACGCAGTATTTT,CASRLGLAGVQTTQYF
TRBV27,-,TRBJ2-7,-,TGTGCCAGCAGTTTAAGGACTCCCGCCGAGGGGTACGAGCAGTACTTC,CASSLRTPAEGYEQYF
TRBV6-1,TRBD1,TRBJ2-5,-,TGTGCCAGCACTGAAGACAGGGGAGGACAAGAGACCCAGTACTTC,CASTEDRGGQETQYF
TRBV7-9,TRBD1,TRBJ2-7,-,TGTGCCAGCAGCCCCCGGACAGGGGGATCCTACGAGCAGTACTTC,CASSPRTGGSYEQYF
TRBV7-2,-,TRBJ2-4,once,TGTGCCAGCAGCCATGATGAATGGGCCGGAGCCAAAAACATTCAGTACTTC,CASSHDEWAGAKNIQYF
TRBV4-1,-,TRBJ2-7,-,TGCGCCAGCAGCCAAGATTTAGGAGTCGGGGACACCTATACCTACGAGCAGTACTTC,CASSQDLGVGDTYTYEQYF
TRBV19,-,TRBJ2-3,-,TGTGCCAGTAGTGTGGGGTCAGCAGATACGCAGTATTTT,CASSVGSADTQYF
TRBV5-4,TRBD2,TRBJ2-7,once,TGTGCCAGCAGTTCCGATCTAGCGGGCCTCTCCTACGAGCAGTACTTC,CASSSDLAGLSYEQYF
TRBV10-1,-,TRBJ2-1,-,TGCGCCAGCAGTGAGAGATTAAATGAGCAGTTCTTC,CASSERLNEQFF
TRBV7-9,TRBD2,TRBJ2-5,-,TGTGCCAGCAGCGAAGGGACTAGCGGGGGGCTCCAAGAGACCCAGTACTTC,CASSEGTSGGLQETQYF
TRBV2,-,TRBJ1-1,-,TGTGCCACTGCCTCTACCGCCACCACTGAAGCTTTCTTT,CATASTATTEAFF
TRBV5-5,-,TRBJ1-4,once,TGTGCCAGCAGCGCACCCCCGGGACTGGATGAAAAACTGTTTTTT,CASSAPPGLDEKLFF
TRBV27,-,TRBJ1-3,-,TGTGCCAGCAGCCCCTCCGGGTCTGGAAACACCATATATTTT,CASSPSGSGNTIYF
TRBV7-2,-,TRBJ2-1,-,TGTGCCAGCAGCTCAAGGGTCGGGTTACATGAGCAGTTCTTC,CASSSRVGLHEQFF
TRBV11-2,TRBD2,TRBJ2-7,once,TGTGCCAGCAGTTTTAGCGGGAGAGACCACGAGCAGTACTTC,CASSFSGRDHEQYF
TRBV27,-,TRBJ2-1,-,TGTGCCAGCAGGCCTGGCGGGGGCCGGAGTGGTGAGCAGTTCTTC,CASRPGGGRSGEQFF
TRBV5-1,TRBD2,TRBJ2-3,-,TGCGCCAGCAGCTTGGCGCAGACTAGCGGGGCCACAGATACGCAGTATTTT,CASSLAQTSGATDTQYF
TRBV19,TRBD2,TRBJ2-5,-,TGTGCCAGTAGTCCCCTAGCGGGGGGGGCGGAGACCCAGTACTTC,CASSPLAGGAETQYF
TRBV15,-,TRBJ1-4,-,TGTGCCACCAGCAGTGACGCGCTGTTGGAAAAACTGTTTTTT,CATSSDALLEKLFF
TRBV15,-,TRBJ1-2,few,TGTGCCACCAGCAGAGTGCAAGGGGAGAGAAGCGGCTACACCTTC,CATSRVQGERSGYTF
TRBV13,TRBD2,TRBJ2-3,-,TGTGCCAGCAGCTTTCGTCTCCCGGGAGGCCCCCCTTATTTT,CASSFRLPGGPPYF
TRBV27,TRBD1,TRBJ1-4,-,TGTGCCAGCAGTCTCCGGGACAGGGCTAATGAAAAACTGTTTTTT,CASSLRDRANEKLFF
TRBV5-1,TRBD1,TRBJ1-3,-,TGCGCCAGCAGCTTGACCGGGACAGGGAGTCACACCATATATTTT,CASSLTGTGSHTIYF
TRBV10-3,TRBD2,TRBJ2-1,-,TGTGCCATCAGTGAGTCGAATGCGGGGGACAATGAGCAGTTCTTC,CAISESNAGDNEQFF
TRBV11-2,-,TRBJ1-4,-,TGTGCCAGCAGCCCAATAGGAGGGATGGGTGAAAAACTGTTTTTT,CASSPIGGMGEKLFF
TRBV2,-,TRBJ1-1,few,TGTGCCAGCAGTGTAGGGCAGAGAGAAAGTGAAGCTTTCTTT,CASSVGQRESEAFF
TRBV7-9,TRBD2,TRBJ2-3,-,TGTGCCAGCAGCTCGAGACAGGGACTAGCGGGAGGGGCAACAGATACGCAGTATTTT,CASSSRQGLAGGATDTQYF
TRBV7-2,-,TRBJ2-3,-,TGTGCCAGCAGCTTCAGGGCTAGCACAGATACGCAGTATTTT,CASSFRASTDTQYF
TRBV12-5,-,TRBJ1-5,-,TGTGCTAGTGGTTTGGGTACCGGCGGCAATCAGCCCCAGCATTTT,CASGLGTGGNQPQHF
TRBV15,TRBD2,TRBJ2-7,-,TGTGCCACCAGCAGAGATCTGGGCGGGGGGTCCTACGAGCAGTACTTC,CATSRDLGGGSYEQYF
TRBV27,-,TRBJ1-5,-,TGTGCCAGCAGTCCCCGTGGGGATACTCAGCCCCAGCATTTT,CASSPRGDTQPQHF
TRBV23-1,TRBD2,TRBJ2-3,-,TGCGCCAGCAGTCAATCTGAGAGAGCGGGAGCCACAGATACGCAGTATTTT,CASSQSERAGATDTQYF